This is a list of T cell receptor beta chains from one sample in a study of shared T cell receptors in the human thymus. Measured with immunoSEQ multiplex PCR; TCRdb has only the in-frame clones, and not every one. The sample consists of about 500,000 clones, about 84% of them appearing once. The same data also contributed to another study, on human thymus T cells.

The sequenced sample was thymocytes. These receptors were collected from a boy under two years old with a congenital heart defect. CDR3s include the opening cysteine and the closing phenylalanine or tryptophan. D genes are given only for firm matches. Rows give clone size only sometimes, using once, few, many, or a class for an expanded clone.

.	.	TRBV4-2	TRBJ2-4	TGTGCCAGCAGCCAAGATGAGGTAGCGGACCCTAAAAACATTCAGTACTTC	CASSQDEVADPKNIQYF
few	.	TRBV19	TRBJ2-7	TGTGCCAGTAGTCCACTGTTCTTCCGGGACACCATATACGAGCAGTACTTC	CASSPLFFRDTIYEQYF
once	TRBD1	TRBV19	TRBJ2-7	TGTGCCAGTAGTCCACGGACAGGGCCCAACGAGCAGTACTTC	CASSPRTGPNEQYF
.	.	TRBV4-3	TRBJ2-1	TGCGCCAGCAGCCAAGATTTGAGAGACTTCACGCCTAGGGAGCAGTTCTTC	CASSQDLRDFTPREQFF
.	TRBD1	TRBV9	TRBJ2-1	TGTGCCAGCAGCAAGGGACAGGGTAAGGTCTTC	CASSKGQGKVF
.	.	TRBV6-1	TRBJ2-1	TGTGCCAGCAGTGGCCTTTGGGGGCGGCTAGCGGTTAGCTCCTACAATGAGCAGTTCTTC	CASSGLWGRLAVSSYNEQFF
.	TRBD1	TRBV6-5	TRBJ1-1	TGTGCCAGCAGTTACGTGACAGGGGGTACTGAAGCTTTCTTT	CASSYVTGGTEAFF
.	TRBD1	TRBV10-3	TRBJ2-7	TGTGCCATCAGTGACCCGGGACAGGGGTTTGTCGAGCAGTACTTC	CAISDPGQGFVEQYF
.	TRBD2	TRBV28	TRBJ2-7	TGTGCCAGCAGTTTCGCCCCTAGCGGGAGCTCCTACGAGCAGTACTTC	CASSFAPSGSSYEQYF
.	TRBD2	TRBV4-3	TRBJ2-3	TGCGCCAGCAGCCAAGAGTCGATTAGCGGGAGAGATACGCAGTATTTT	CASSQESISGRDTQYF
.	TRBD2	TRBV11-2	TRBJ2-7	TGTGCCAGCAGCCAGACTAGCGGGGCCTCCTACGAGCAGTACTTC	CASSQTSGASYEQYF
.	TRBD1	TRBV7-3	TRBJ2-1	TGTGCCAGCAGCTCAGGACAGGCCCGATACAATGAGCAGTTCTTC	CASSSGQARYNEQFF
.	TRBD1	TRBV10-3	TRBJ2-1	TGTGCCATTCAAGAGCCAGGGGGCAATGAGCAGTTCTTC	CAIQEPGGNEQFF
.	TRBD2	TRBV15	TRBJ2-2	TGTGCCACCAGCAGAGAAACTAGCGGGAAGGTCGGGGAGCTGTTTTTT	CATSRETSGKVGELFF
.	.	TRBV28	TRBJ1-4	TGTGCCGGTGGAACTTCCCAGGGCGGTAATGAAAAACTGTTTTTT	CAGGTSQGGNEKLFF
few	TRBD2	TRBV14	TRBJ2-3	TGTGCCAGCAGCTCCACTGCGGGACTAGCGGGAGCCGATACGCAGTATTTT	CASSSTAGLAGADTQYF
.	TRBD2	TRBV28	TRBJ2-3	TGTGCCAGCAGCTTGGGACTACCGGCTAGCGGGAAGGCTTTTTGGCAGTATTTT	CASSLGLPASGKAFWQYF
.	.	TRBV15	TRBJ2-7	TGTGCCACCAGCAGAGGACAGGGACTGGACGAGCAGTACTTC	CATSRGQGLDEQYF
.	.	TRBV6-1	TRBJ1-2	TGTGCCAGCAGTGAAGGCCCGGGGGGCGCGGATGGCTACACCTTC	CASSEGPGGADGYTF
.	TRBD1	TRBV7-6	TRBJ2-2	TGTGCCAGCAGGGGGGGGACAGGGACCGGGGAGCTGTTTTTT	CASRGGTGTGELFF
.	TRBD2	TRBV25-1	TRBJ2-3	TGTGCCAGCGGTGAACTAGCGGCTGGGGCAGATACGCAGTATTTT	CASGELAAGADTQYF
few	.	TRBV14	TRBJ1-1	TGTGCCAGCAGCCCGCCTCCCGCGGGGGGGGGAAAAACTGAAGCTTTCTTT	CASSPPPAGGGKTEAFF